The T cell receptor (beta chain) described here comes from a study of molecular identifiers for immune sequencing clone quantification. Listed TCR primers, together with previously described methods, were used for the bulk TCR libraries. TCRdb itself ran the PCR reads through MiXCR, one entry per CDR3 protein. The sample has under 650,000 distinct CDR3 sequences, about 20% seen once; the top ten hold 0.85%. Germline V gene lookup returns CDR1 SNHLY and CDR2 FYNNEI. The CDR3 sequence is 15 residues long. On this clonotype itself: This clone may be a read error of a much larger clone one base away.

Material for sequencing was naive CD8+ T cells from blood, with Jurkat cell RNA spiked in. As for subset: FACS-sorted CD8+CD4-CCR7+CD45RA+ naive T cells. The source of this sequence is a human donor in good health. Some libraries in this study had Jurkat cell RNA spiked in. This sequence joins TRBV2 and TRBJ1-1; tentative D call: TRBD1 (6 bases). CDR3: CASRLPQGLNIEAFF. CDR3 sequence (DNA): TGTGCCAGCAGGCTCCCGCAGGGGCTAAACATTGAAGCTTTCTTT.